Listed here are 19 T cell receptor beta chains from one sample, sequenced in a study of blood T cell repertoires in COVID-19. Method: immunoSEQ multiplex PCR; TCRdb's copy keeps in-frame clones and lacks some. The sample shows around 150,000 clones, around 84% of them seen only once. The specimen sequenced was PBMCs or T cells enriched from blood (not recorded which). The receptor set was obtained from a man in his fifties who had recovered from COVID-19.

The V call is TRBV7-8, the J call TRBJ1-1; tentatively, D is TRBD1 (5 bases). V was trimmed by 5 bases and J by 6 bases, leaving 16 bases between them. Germline V lookup: CDR1 SGHVS, CDR2 FQNEAQ. This CDR3 contains 14 residues. The CDR3 region is CASSPRSGYSEAFF. Written as DNA, the CDR3 is TGTGCCAGCAGCCCCCGGTCAGGGTACTCTGAAGCTTTCTTT.

The chain carries TRBV6-1 and TRBJ2-5; TRBD1 agrees at 9 bases. CDR3 length: 14 residues. The germline gives CDR1 MNHNS, CDR2 SASEGT. The trim removed 4 bases at V and 3 bases at J, leaving 3 bases unmatched. The CDR3 is CASSGWTGEETQYF. Here the CDR3 DNA reads TGTGCCAGCAGTGGGTGGACAGGGGAAGAGACCCAGTACTTC.

This clone was seen only a few times. This chain connects TRBV29-1 to TRBJ2-1, with 10 bases that match TRBD1. V shed 6 bases and J 2 bases; nucleotides not matched to a gene: 7. In germline, CDR1 is SQVTM, CDR2 ANQGSEA. This CDR3 region has 15 residues. CDR3 in amino acids: CSVKGDRGTYNEQFF. In nucleotides, the CDR3 is TGCAGCGTGAAGGGGGACAGGGGCACCTACAATGAGCAGTTCTTC.

The chain recombines TRBV4-1 with TRBJ1-1; D is uncertain. Per germline, CDR1 MGHRA and CDR2 YSYEKL. The CDR3 is made up of 13 amino acids. V was clipped by 1 base and J by 11 bases, with 14 bases between them. The CDR3 reads CASSQADYEGAFF. DNA for the CDR3: TGCGCCAGCAGCCAAGCCGACTACGAGGGCGCTTTCTTT.

The gene calls are TRBV2 and TRBJ1-4; the D is unclear. The CDR3 sequence is 15 residues long. Germline values: CDR1 SNHLY, CDR2 FYNNEI. V was trimmed by 4 bases and J by 0 bases, leaving 9 bases between them. The DNA of the CDR3 is TGTGCCAGCAGTGGGCAGCTAGCAACTAATGAAAAACTGTTTTTT. This codes for CASSGQLATNEKLFF.

This clone occurred a few times. The chain employs TRBV7-8 and TRBJ2-7, with 8 bases identical to TRBD1. After removal of 3 bases from V and 7 bases from J, the junction contained 8 bases not matched to a gene. This CDR3 comprises 14 residues. Germline V gene data show CDR1 as SGHVS and CDR2 as FQNEAQ. CDR3 DNA sequence: TGTGCCAGCAGCTTGAGGGACAGGATGGAGGAGCAGTACTTC. Its translation: CASSLRDRMEEQYF. Supplemented by reference TRBV7-8 and TRBJ2-7, the full variable domain reads GAGVSQSPRYKVAKRGQDVALRCDPISGHVSLFWYQQALGQGPEFLTYFQNEAQLDKSGLPSDRFFAERPEGSVSTLKIQRTQQEDSAVYLCASSLRDRMEEQYFGPGTRLTVT.

The chain employs TRBV5-4 and TRBJ1-2, with TRBD1 as a possible D gene (6 bases). Germline V lookup: CDR1 SGHNT, CDR2 YYREEE (reference sequence). The V end was cut by 4 bases, the J end by 1 base, with 14 bases between. There are 15 residues in the CDR3. This CDR3 reads CASSTIGQLNYGYTF. CDR3 nucleotide sequence: TGTGCCAGCAGCACTATAGGACAGCTTAACTATGGCTACACCTTC.

This chain uses TRBV2 with TRBJ2-4; possibly TRBD1 for D (6 bases). The CDR3 sequence is 14 residues long. Germline CDR1 is SNHLY and CDR2 is FYNNEI. Trimming removed 6 bases from V and 0 bases from J, with 9 bases in between. CDR3 amino acids: CASRDRLAKNIQYF. CDR3 DNA sequence: TGTGCCAGCAGAGACAGGCTAGCCAAAAACATTCAGTACTTC. Complete variable domain (other parts from reference TRBV2 and TRBJ2-4): EPEVTQTPSHQVTQMGQEVILRCVPISNHLYFYWYRQILGQKVEFLVSFYNNEISEKSEIFDDQFSVERPDGSNFTLKIRSTKLEDSAMYFCASRDRLAKNIQYFGAGTRLSVL.

Here the CDR3 DNA reads TGTGCCAGCAGTTTGGGGGGGCTGGGGTACAATGAGCAGTTCTTC. Translating it yields CASSLGGLGYNEQFF. The chain is built from TRBV6-5 and TRBJ2-1, with D maybe TRBD2 (7 bases). From germline, CDR1 is MNHEY and CDR2 SVGAGI. The CDR3 contains 15 residues. V lost 4 bases and J 4 bases, leaving 14 bases between the germline ends.

This clone came up once. This sequence joins TRBV11-3 and TRBJ2-2, with 7 positions matching TRBD1. Germline CDR1 reads SGHNT; CDR2 reads YENEEA. The CDR3 has 16 amino acids. The ends lost 3 bases at V and 0 bases at J; junction bases unmatched: 4. The DNA for the CDR3 is TGTGCCAGCAGCTTTGCCGGGACAGCGAACACCGGGGAGCTGTTTTTT. Its protein product is CASSFAGTANTGELFF.

The rearrangement joins TRBV6-6 to TRBJ1-5, with 11 positions matching TRBD1. Trimming took 5 bases from V and 2 from J; bases not matched to a gene: 8. This CDR3 region has 17 residues. The germline CDR1 and CDR2 sequences are MNHNY and SVGAGI (reference sequence). CDR3 DNA sequence: TGTGCCAGCAGTCCGGGACAGGGGGTTTCGGGCAATCAGCCCCAGCATTTT. Amino acid sequence: CASSPGQGVSGNQPQHF.

This sequence joins TRBV6-5 and TRBJ1-2; 7 bases map to TRBD1. CDR1 MNHEY and CDR2 SVGAGI come from the germline V gene. This CDR3 spans 12 amino acids. V shed 5 bases and J 7 bases; nucleotides not matched to a gene: 4. This CDR3 reads CASSLQGGGYTF. The CDR3 DNA reads as TGTGCCAGCAGTCTCCAGGGGGGTGGCTACACCTTC.

CDR3 sequence reads: CASSLSLAGASIYNEQFF. The CDR3, as DNA: TGTGCCAGCAGCTTGAGCCTAGCGGGGGCCTCCATCTACAATGAGCAGTTCTTC. V is TRBV7-8 and J is TRBJ2-1; TRBD2 matches at 10 bases. The germline V gene encodes CDR1 SGHVS and CDR2 FQNEAQ. This CDR3 region has 18 residues. After removal of 3 bases from V and 3 bases from J, the junction contained 11 bases not matched to a gene.

The rearrangement joins TRBV6-1 to TRBJ1-3; D ambiguous. This CDR3 is 14 amino acids long. Trimming took 1 base from V and 1 from J, leaving 5 bases between them. Germline CDR1 is MNHNS and CDR2 is SASEGT. The CDR3 loop reads CASSEVQSGNTIYF. CDR3 DNA: TGTGCCAGCAGTGAAGTGCAGTCTGGAAACACCATATATTTT.

The V and J genes are TRBV7-6 and TRBJ2-5; tentatively, D is TRBD1 (6 bases). Germline V gene data show CDR1 as SGHVS and CDR2 as FNYEAQ. V dropped 0 bases and J dropped 2 bases, with 10 bases sitting between them. The CDR3 is 15 amino acids. The CDR3 here is CASSLAGAAQETQYF. DNA for the CDR3: TGTGCCAGCAGCTTAGCGGGGGCGGCACAAGAGACCCAGTACTTC.

The genes are TRBV6-5 and TRBJ1-2; 7 bases match TRBD1. Looked up from germline, CDR1 is MNHEY and CDR2 is SVGAGI. The CDR3 contains 14 residues. V was clipped by 2 bases and J by 4 bases; unmatched bases: 4. CDR3 loop: CASSYTRQGYGYTF. CDR3 in DNA: TGTGCCAGCAGTTACACGAGACAGGGCTATGGCTACACCTTC.

The V gene is TRBV19, the J gene TRBJ2-1; TRBD2 agrees at 10 bases. CDR1 is LNHDA, CDR2 SQIVND, per germline (reference sequence). The CDR3 has 15 residues. The V segment lost 4 bases and the J segment 2 bases; nucleotides outside the gene matches: 2. The CDR3 protein is CASSKGTSAYNEQFF. Written as DNA, the CDR3 is TGTGCCAGTAGTAAAGGGACTAGCGCCTACAATGAGCAGTTCTTC. Using reference TRBV19 and TRBJ2-1 for the parts outside the CDR3, the full variable domain is DGGITQSPKYLFRKEGQNVTLSCEQNLNHDAMYWYRQDPGQGLRLIYYSQIVNDFQKGDIAEGYSVSREKKESFPLTVTSAQKNPTAFYLCASSKGTSAYNEQFFGPGTRLTVL.

V and J are TRBV30 and TRBJ2-3; TRBD2 is a possible D gene (6 bases). CDR3 size: 16 residues. Germline V CDR1 and CDR2: GTSNPN, SVGIG (reference sequence). Trimming stripped 0 bases from V and 6 bases from J, with 19 bases between. CDR3 residues: CAWSVGGGVMHDTQYF. The CDR3 DNA reads as TGTGCCTGGAGTGTTGGTGGAGGGGTAATGCACGATACGCAGTATTTT.

The genes are TRBV11-3 and TRBJ1-2, with D unclear. The CDR3 loop spans 15 amino acids. V gave up 4 bases and J gave up 6 bases, with 18 bases separating them. Germline lookup yields CDR1 SGHNT and CDR2 YENEEA. The CDR3 protein is CASSSRNAGLDGYTF. CDR3 nucleotide sequence: TGTGCCAGCAGCTCACGAAACGCGGGGTTGGATGGCTACACCTTC.